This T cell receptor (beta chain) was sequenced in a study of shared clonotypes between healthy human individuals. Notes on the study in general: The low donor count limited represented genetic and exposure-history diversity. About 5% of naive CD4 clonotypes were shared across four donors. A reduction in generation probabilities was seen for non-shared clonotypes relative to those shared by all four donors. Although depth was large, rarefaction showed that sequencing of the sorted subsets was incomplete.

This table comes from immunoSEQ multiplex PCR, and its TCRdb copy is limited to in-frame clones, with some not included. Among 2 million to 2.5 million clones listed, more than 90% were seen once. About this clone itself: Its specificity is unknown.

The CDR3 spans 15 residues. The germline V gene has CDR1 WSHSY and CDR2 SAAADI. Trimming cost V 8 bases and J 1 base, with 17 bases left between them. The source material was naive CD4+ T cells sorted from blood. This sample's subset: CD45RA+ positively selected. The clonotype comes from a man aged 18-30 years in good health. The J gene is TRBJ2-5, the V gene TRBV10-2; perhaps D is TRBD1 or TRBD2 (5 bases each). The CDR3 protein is CASFPERGLQETQYF. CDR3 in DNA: TGCGCCAGCTTTCCGGAGAGGGGTCTCCAAGAGACCCAGTACTTC.